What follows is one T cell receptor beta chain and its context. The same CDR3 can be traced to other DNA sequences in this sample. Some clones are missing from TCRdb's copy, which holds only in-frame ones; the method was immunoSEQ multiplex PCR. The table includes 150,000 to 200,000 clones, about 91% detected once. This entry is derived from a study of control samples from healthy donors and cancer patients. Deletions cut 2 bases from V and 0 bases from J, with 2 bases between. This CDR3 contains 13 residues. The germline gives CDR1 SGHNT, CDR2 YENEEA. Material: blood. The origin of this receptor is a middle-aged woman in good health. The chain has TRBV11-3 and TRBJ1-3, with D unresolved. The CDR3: CASSLSSGNTIYF. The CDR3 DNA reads TGTGCCAGCAGCTTATCCTCTGGAAACACCATATATTTT.